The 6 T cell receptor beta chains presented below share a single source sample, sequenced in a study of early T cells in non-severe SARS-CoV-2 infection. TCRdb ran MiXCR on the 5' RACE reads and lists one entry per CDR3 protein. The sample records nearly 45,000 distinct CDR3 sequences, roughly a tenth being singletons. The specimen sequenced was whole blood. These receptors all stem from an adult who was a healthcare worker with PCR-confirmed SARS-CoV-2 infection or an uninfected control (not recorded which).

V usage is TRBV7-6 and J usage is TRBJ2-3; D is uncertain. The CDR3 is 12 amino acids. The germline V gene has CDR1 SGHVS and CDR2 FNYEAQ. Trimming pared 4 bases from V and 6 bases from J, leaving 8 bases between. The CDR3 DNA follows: TGTGCCAGCAGCTCCCTACCTGATACGCAGTATTTT. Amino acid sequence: CASSSLPDTQYF.

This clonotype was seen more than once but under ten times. Here the CDR3 reads CASSLAATDTQYF. CDR3 sequence (DNA): TGCGCCAGCAGCTTGGCGGCCACAGATACGCAGTATTTT. The chain recombines TRBV5-1 with TRBJ2-3; D unclear. The CDR3 has 13 amino acids. In germline, CDR1 is SGHRS, CDR2 YFSETQ. Trimming pared 0 bases from V and 2 bases from J, leaving 4 bases between.

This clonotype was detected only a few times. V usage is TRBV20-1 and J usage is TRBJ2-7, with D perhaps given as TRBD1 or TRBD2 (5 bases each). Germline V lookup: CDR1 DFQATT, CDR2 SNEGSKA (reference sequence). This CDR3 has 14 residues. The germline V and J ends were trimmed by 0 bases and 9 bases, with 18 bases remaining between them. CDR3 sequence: CSARDRTGLPVQYF. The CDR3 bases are TGCAGTGCTAGAGATCGAACGGGGCTGCCTGTGCAGTACTTC.

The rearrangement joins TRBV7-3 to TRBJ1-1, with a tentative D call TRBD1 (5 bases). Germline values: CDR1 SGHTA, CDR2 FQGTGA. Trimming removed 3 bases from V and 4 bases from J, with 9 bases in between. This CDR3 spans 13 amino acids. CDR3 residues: CASSLAGTTEAFF. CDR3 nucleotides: TGTGCCAGCAGCTTGGCAGGGACCACTGAAGCTTTCTTT.

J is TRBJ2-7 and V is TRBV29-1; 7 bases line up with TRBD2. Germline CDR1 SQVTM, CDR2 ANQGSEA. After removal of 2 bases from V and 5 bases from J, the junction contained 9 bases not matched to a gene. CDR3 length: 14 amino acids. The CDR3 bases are TGCAGCGTTGAATGGACCGCCGCGGGGGACGAGCAGTACTTC. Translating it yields CSVEWTAAGDEQYF.

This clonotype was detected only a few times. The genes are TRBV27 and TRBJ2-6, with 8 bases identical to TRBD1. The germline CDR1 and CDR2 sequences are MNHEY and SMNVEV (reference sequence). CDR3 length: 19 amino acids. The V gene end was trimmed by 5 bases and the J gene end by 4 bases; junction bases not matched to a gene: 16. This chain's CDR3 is CASSPRTGIPTGGANVLTF. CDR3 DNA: TGTGCCAGCAGTCCCAGGACAGGGATTCCCACGGGCGGGGCCAACGTCCTGACTTTC.